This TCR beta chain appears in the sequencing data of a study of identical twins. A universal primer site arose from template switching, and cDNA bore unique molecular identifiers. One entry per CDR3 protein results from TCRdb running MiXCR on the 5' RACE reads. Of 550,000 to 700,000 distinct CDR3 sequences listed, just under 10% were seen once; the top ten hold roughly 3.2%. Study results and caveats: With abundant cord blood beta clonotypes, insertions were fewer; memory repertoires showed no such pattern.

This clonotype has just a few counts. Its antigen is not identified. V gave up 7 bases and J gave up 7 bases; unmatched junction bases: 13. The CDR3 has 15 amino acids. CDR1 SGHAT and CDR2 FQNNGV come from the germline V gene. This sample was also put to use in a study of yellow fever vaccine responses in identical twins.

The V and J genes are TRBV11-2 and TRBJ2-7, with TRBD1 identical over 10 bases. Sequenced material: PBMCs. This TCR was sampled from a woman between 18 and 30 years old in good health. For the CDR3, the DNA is TGTGCCAGCACGCAGAGGGGACAGGGGATAGGGGAGCAGTACTTC. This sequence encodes CASTQRGQGIGEQYF.